The 25 T cell receptor beta chains given below trace back to one sample, sequenced in a study of T cell responses to AZD1222 COVID-19 vaccine. Clones were read by immunoSEQ multiplex PCR, and TCRdb kept only the in-frame ones, dropping some. In the table there are roughly 100,000 clones, around 84% of which are singletons. Here the sequenced sample was peripheral blood, taken 28 days after the second AZD1222 dose. The receptors were gathered from an adult who received the AZD1222 COVID-19 vaccine.

This chain joins TRBV12-3 or TRBV12-4 and TRBJ1-5; D gene ambiguous. This CDR3 has 13 amino acids. Trimming removed 1 base at V and 6 bases at J, with 7 bases between. In DNA form, the CDR3 reads TGTGCCAGCAGTTTAGATCCACGTCAGCCCCAGCATTTT. Residues: CASSLDPRQPQHF.

The chain has TRBV12-3 or TRBV12-4 and TRBJ1-2; D not certain. The CDR3 is made up of 11 amino acids. Trimming left V 3 bases short and J 8 bases short, with 7 bases between. CDR3 DNA: TGTGCCAGCAGTTTTTACGGGGGCTACACCTTC. This encodes CASSFYGGYTF.

This sequence joins TRBV20-1 and TRBJ1-2; 7 nucleotides match TRBD1. The CDR3 is made up of 16 amino acids. J was trimmed by 0 bases and V by 3 bases; bases with no gene match: 10. CDR1 is DFQATT, CDR2 SNEGSKA, per germline (reference sequence). The CDR3 sequence: CSASASSQGTNYGYTF. In DNA form, the CDR3 reads TGCAGTGCTAGTGCCTCGTCACAGGGGACTAACTATGGCTACACCTTC.

The chain joins TRBV3-1 (or the pseudogene TRBV3-2) to TRBJ1-2; D perhaps matches TRBD1 (5 bases). V lost 0 bases to trimming and J lost 5 bases, with 7 bases between them. CDR1 is LGHDT, CDR2 YNNKEL, per germline (reference sequence). The CDR3 covers 13 residues. CDR3 in DNA: TGTGCCAGCAGCCAAGAGACAGAGTATGGCTACACCTTC. Its protein is CASSQETEYGYTF.

This chain connects TRBV19 to TRBJ2-3, with D unresolved. V was pared by 6 bases and J by 0 bases, with 10 bases between. Germline V gene sequence: CDR1 LNHDA, CDR2 SQIVND (reference sequence). This CDR3 spans 14 amino acids. DNA of the CDR3: TGTGCCAGTAGGTCGGGTTTGAGCACAGATACGCAGTATTTT. It translates to CASRSGLSTDTQYF.

This clone has only one observation. This chain uses TRBV28 with TRBJ2-1; TRBD2 agrees at 8 bases. Germline trimming cut 4 bases from V and 8 bases from J; bases unmatched to any gene: 10. There are 15 residues in the CDR3. Germline V lookup: CDR1 MDHEN, CDR2 SYDVKM. The CDR3 DNA sequence: TGTGCCAGCAGTTCCCTTGGCGGGGGGCGAGATGAGCAGTTCTTC. Amino acid sequence: CASSSLGGGRDEQFF.

This sequence joins TRBV5-1 and TRBJ2-2; D might be TRBD2 (7 bases). The V and J ends lost 8 bases and 0 bases respectively, with 17 bases between them. CDR1 and CDR2 (germline): SGHRS, YFSETQ. This CDR3 comprises 16 residues. CDR3 sequence: CARKNAGGPNTGELFF. For the CDR3, the DNA is TGCGCCAGAAAAAACGCCGGGGGGCCGAACACCGGGGAGCTGTTTTTT. The complete variable domain, with remaining parts taken from reference TRBV5-1 and TRBJ2-2, reads KAGVTQTPRYLIKTRGQQVTLSCSPISGHRSVSWYQQTPGQGLQFLFEYFSETQRNKGNFPGRFSGRQFSNSRSEMNVSTLELGDSALYLCARKNAGGPNTGELFFGEGSRLTVL.

Only a few counts were recorded for this clone. The chain uses TRBV2 and TRBJ2-1; D unclear. The CDR3 runs to 14 residues. V lost 3 bases and J lost 8, with 14 bases in between. Germline assignment: CDR1 SNHLY and CDR2 FYNNEI. The CDR3 nucleotides read TGTGCCAGCAGTGAGAGGTTGGGGTCTCATGAGCAGTTCTTC. It yields the protein CASSERLGSHEQFF.

The chain carries TRBV7-3 and TRBJ2-5, with TRBD2 matching over 14 bases. In germline, CDR1 is SGHTA, CDR2 FQGTGA. This CDR3 has 16 amino acids. V shed 2 bases and J 2 bases; nucleotides not matched to a gene: 1. The CDR3 DNA sequence: TGTGCCAGCAGCTTAGGGACTAGCGGGGGACAAGAGACCCAGTACTTC. Translating gives CASSLGTSGGQETQYF.

The chain links TRBV5-1 to TRBJ1-1; 8 bases are shared with TRBD1. Germline loops: CDR1 SGHRS, CDR2 YFSETQ. With V trimmed by 2 bases and J by 1 base, 1 base remained unmatched. This CDR3 has 14 amino acids. As DNA, the CDR3 is TGCGCCAGCAGCTTACAGGGGGGGAACACTGAAGCTTTCTTT. Protein product: CASSLQGGNTEAFF.

The chain is built from TRBV10-3 and TRBJ2-5; TRBD2 matches at 16 bases. CDR3 length: 20 amino acids. The ends lost 0 bases at V and 0 bases at J; junction bases unmatched: 7. CDR1 and CDR2 (germline): ENHRY, SYGVKD. In DNA form, the CDR3 reads TGTGCCATCAGTGAGTCGGGACTAGCGGGGGGGTTCAATTACCAAGAGACCCAGTACTTC. Amino acid sequence: CAISESGLAGGFNYQETQYF.

J is TRBJ1-6 and V is TRBV19; D remains ambiguous. The germline gives CDR1 LNHDA, CDR2 SQIVND (reference sequence). Trimming cost V 3 bases and J 9 bases, with 21 bases left between them. The CDR3 contains 17 residues. The CDR3 DNA reads as TGTGCCAGTAGTATTAGTCTAGTTTCCGCTCTCGGTTCACCCCTCCACTTT. Protein product: CASSISLVSALGSPLHF.

The chain carries TRBV12-5 and TRBJ2-7; 7 bases fit TRBD2. The V segment lost 5 bases and the J segment 7 bases; nucleotides outside the gene matches: 23. Germline-derived CDR1 and CDR2 are LGHNT and FRNRAP. This CDR3 is built from 18 residues. The CDR3 region is CASGPGRAGVFLGGEQYF. DNA for the CDR3: TGTGCTAGTGGTCCCGGTCGGGCGGGAGTTTTTCTCGGCGGGGAGCAGTACTTC.

V usage is TRBV3-1 (or the pseudogene TRBV3-2) and J usage is TRBJ1-6, with D hard to call. V was shortened by 7 bases and J by 3 bases, with 10 bases between the two germline ends. The germline gives CDR1 LGHDT, CDR2 YNNKEL (reference sequence). The CDR3 runs 14 residues. The DNA of the CDR3 is TGTGCCAGCACCTCGGGCATCTATAATTCACCCCTCCACTTT. Protein sequence: CASTSGIYNSPLHF.

The rearrangement uses TRBV7-3 and TRBJ1-1; the D gene is possibly TRBD1 (6 bases). Germline V gives CDR1 SGHTA, CDR2 FQGTGA. V dropped 4 bases and J dropped 5 bases, with 20 bases sitting between them. The CDR3 loop spans 16 amino acids. CDR3 amino acids: CASSSRGGGPLTEAFF. In nucleotides, the CDR3 is TGTGCCAGCAGCTCCAGGGGTGGGGGGCCCCTGACTGAAGCTTTCTTT.

This sequence joins TRBV7-9 and TRBJ2-2; D is unclear. The germline CDR1 and CDR2 sequences are SEHNR and FQNEAQ (reference sequence). V lost 9 bases and J 4 bases, leaving 15 bases between the germline ends. The CDR3 sequence is 14 residues long. CDR3 sequence (DNA): TGTGCCAGATCTCCGGGTCCGGGCACCGGGGAGCTGTTTTTT. Its translation is CARSPGPGTGELFF. Filled out from reference TRBV7-9 and TRBJ2-2, the complete variable domain reads DTGVSQNPRHKITKRGQNVTFRCDPISEHNRLYWYRQTLGQGPEFLTYFQNEAQLEKSRLLSDRFSAERPKGSFSTLEIQRTEQGDSAMYLCARSPGPGTGELFFGEGSRLTVL.

The chain recombines TRBV6-4 with TRBJ2-1; D is perhaps TRBD2 (6 bases). Germline V lookup: CDR1 MRHNA, CDR2 SNTAGT. The CDR3 runs 13 residues. Between the trimmed V and J ends, which lost 5 bases and 6 bases, there was a span of 11 bases. CDR3 coding DNA: TGTGCCAGCAGTAGGGAGGCCCTCAATGAGCAGTTCTTC. Translated: CASSREALNEQFF.

The chain has TRBV5-1 and TRBJ1-1, with unresolved D. The germline V gene has CDR1 SGHRS and CDR2 YFSETQ. CDR3 length: 12 residues. Deletions cut 4 bases from V and 3 bases from J, with 7 bases between. CDR3: CASSLGHTEAFF. CDR3 sequence (DNA): TGCGCCAGCAGCCTAGGACACACTGAAGCTTTCTTT.

The chain links TRBV5-4 to TRBJ1-1, with 7 bases aligning to TRBD1. The CDR3 loop spans 14 amino acids. Germline CDR1 is SGHNT and CDR2 is YYREEE (reference sequence). Germline trimming cut 7 bases from V and 1 base from J; bases unmatched to any gene: 7. CDR3 sequence (DNA): TGTGCCAGCGGAATCGGGACAGCGAACACTGAAGCTTTCTTT. Its translation is CASGIGTANTEAFF.

This chain connects TRBV2 to TRBJ2-1; D not resolved. The CDR3 consists of 14 residues. Trimming left V 2 bases short and J 7 bases short, with 12 bases between. Germline V lookup: CDR1 SNHLY, CDR2 FYNNEI. The CDR3 here is CASSEMGFWNEQFF. Here the CDR3 DNA reads TGTGCCAGCAGTGAAATGGGTTTTTGGAATGAGCAGTTCTTC.

The gene calls are TRBV9 and TRBJ2-5; D not certain. The CDR3 runs 14 residues. V was shortened by 4 bases and J by 2 bases, with 12 bases between the two germline ends. Germline CDR1 SGDLS, CDR2 YYNGEE. CDR3: CASSPSTQQETQYF. As DNA, the CDR3 is TGTGCCAGCAGCCCCAGTACGCAGCAAGAGACCCAGTACTTC. The full variable domain, its missing parts supplied by reference TRBV9 and TRBJ2-5, is DSGVTQTPKHLITATGQRVTLRCSPRSGDLSVYWYQQSLDQGLQFLIQYYNGEERAKGNILERFSAQQFPDLHSELNLSSLELGDSALYFCASSPSTQQETQYFGPGTRLLVL.

The chain joins TRBV7-9 to TRBJ2-1; D remains ambiguous. The V end was cut by 2 bases, the J end by 6 bases, with 14 bases between. The CDR3 length is 15 residues. The V gene's germline CDR1 is SEHNR and CDR2 FQNEAQ (reference sequence). For the CDR3, the DNA is TGTGCCAGCAGCTTACAATCCTCAATAAGCAATGAGCAGTTCTTC. Encoded protein: CASSLQSSISNEQFF.

The rearrangement uses TRBV11-2 and TRBJ2-1; D may match TRBD1 or TRBD2 (6 bases each). Per the germline V gene, CDR1 is SGHAT and CDR2 is FQNNGV. The ends were cut back, 2 bases at V and 4 bases at J, with 12 bases in the middle. The CDR3 spans 15 residues. The CDR3 DNA follows: TGTGCCAGCAGCTTACGGGGGCCTTTTTACAATGAGCAGTTCTTC. Translated: CASSLRGPFYNEQFF.

V is TRBV5-1 and J is TRBJ2-4, with 7 bases fitting TRBD1. CDR3 length: 16 amino acids. Germline V gene data show CDR1 as SGHRS and CDR2 as YFSETQ. J lost 0 bases, V lost 3 bases, and 6 bases had no gene match. This CDR3 is CASSSYRGIAKNIQYF. In DNA, the CDR3 is TGCGCCAGCAGCTCCTACAGGGGAATAGCCAAAAACATTCAGTACTTC.

This sequence joins TRBV9 and TRBJ1-1; TRBD1 agrees at 8 bases. There are 15 residues in the CDR3. From germline, CDR1 is SGDLS and CDR2 YYNGEE. J lost 3 bases, V lost 4 bases, and 8 bases had no gene match. The DNA of the CDR3 is TGTGCCAGCAGCCTAACACAGGGGGGGGACACTGAAGCTTTCTTT. Encoded protein: CASSLTQGGDTEAFF.